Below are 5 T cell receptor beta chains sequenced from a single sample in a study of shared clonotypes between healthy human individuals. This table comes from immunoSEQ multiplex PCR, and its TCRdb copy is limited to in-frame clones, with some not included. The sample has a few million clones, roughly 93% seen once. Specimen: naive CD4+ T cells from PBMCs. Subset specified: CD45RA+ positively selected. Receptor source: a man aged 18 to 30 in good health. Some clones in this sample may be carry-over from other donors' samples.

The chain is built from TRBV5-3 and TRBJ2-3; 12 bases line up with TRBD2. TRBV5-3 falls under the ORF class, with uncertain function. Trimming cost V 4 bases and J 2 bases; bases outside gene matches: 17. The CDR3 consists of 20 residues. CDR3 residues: CARSATTSGSLHVNTDTQYF. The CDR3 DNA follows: TGTGCCAGAAGCGCCACGACTAGCGGGAGTTTGCACGTGAACACAGATACGCAGTATTTT.

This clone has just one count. The CDR3 is CASSPSGSWWTDTQYF. The CDR3 DNA is TGTGCCAGCAGCCCTAGCGGGAGTTGGTGGACAGATACGCAGTATTTT. The chain joins TRBV28 to TRBJ2-3, with 10 bases lining up with TRBD2. J lost 3 bases, V lost 6 bases, and 9 bases had no gene match. The CDR3 covers 16 residues. From germline, CDR1 is MDHEN and CDR2 SYDVKM.

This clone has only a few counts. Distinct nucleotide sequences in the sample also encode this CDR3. The CDR3 coding sequence is TGTGCCAGCAGTGAAGGACGGGATCAGCCCCAGCATTTT. Amino acids: CASSEGRDQPQHF. The chain joins TRBV2 to TRBJ1-5; D gene uncertain. CDR1 and CDR2 (germline): SNHLY, FYNNEI. The CDR3 contains 13 residues. V shed 1 base and J shed 5 bases, with 6 bases lying between them.

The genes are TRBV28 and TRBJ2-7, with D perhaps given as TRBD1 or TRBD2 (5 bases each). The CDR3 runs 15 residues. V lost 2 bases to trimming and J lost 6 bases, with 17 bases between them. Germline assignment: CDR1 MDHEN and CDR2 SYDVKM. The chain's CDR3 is CASSLRGQGPSEQYF. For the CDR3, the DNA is TGTGCCAGCAGTTTACGCGGGCAGGGACCCTCCGAGCAGTACTTC. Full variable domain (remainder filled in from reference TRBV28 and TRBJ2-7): DVKVTQSSRYLVKRTGEKVFLECVQDMDHENMFWYRQDPGLGLRLIYFSYDVKMKEKGDIPEGYSVSREKKERFSLILESASTNQTSMYLCASSLRGQGPSEQYFGPGTRLTVT.

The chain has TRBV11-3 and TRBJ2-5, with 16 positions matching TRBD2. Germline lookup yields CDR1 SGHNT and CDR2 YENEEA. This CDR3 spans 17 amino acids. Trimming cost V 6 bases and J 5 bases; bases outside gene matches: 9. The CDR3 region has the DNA TGTGCCAGCAGGGAGGGACTAGCGGGAGGGCCGGGGGAGACCCAGTACTTC. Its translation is CASREGLAGGPGETQYF.